Described below is a single TCR beta chain sequence and its context. Its antigen is unknown. Base qualities are not at hand, and no much larger clone is one base apart. This specimen comes from a study of blood T cell repertoires in COVID-19 (dated by TCRdb to 2019 to 2021). Turning to the overall study: Samples covering the acute and convalescent phases of COVID-19 were provided by collaborators in the United States, Italy and Spain. The prospective study material was composed of cDNA or gDNA derived from T cells, B-cell-depleted T cells, or PBMCs. Deeply sampled blood TCRbeta repertoires from subjects exposed to, actively infected with, or recovered from COVID-19 were included in the dataset. The repertoires were released in a freely available public database meant as a resource for research on the immune response to SARS-CoV-2. The samples were drawn from two sources: the first 160 participants of the ongoing ImmuneRACE study, and 1,000 to 1,500 subjects contributed by 6 global collaborators. A de-identified subject ID, COVID-19 status, age in years and sex were almost always included in the sample metadata. Where available, HLA class I and class II types were obtained from metadata supplied by the sample provider rather than from assay-based typing. General conclusions and limits of the study: How much clinical and demographic metadata was included differed by source and by participant, and the metadata was provided uncurated.

TCRbeta CDR3 regions were amplified from genomic DNA by means of the immunoSEQ Assay, a bias-controlled multiplex PCR. Processing in the source paper ran as follows. The number of nucleated cells in each sample was estimated from the amplification of reference gene primers within the assay. Sequence reads were collapsed and filtered to measure the absolute abundance of every unique TCRbeta CDR3 rearrangement. For each sample, productive Simpson clonality was calculated by taking the square root of Simpson's diversity index across productive rearrangements. This immuneACCESS table, as held by TCRdb, lists in-frame sequences with V and J called but not all clones. Of the missing ones, under half trace to an unresolved V gene in checked studies; the others have no known cause. V and J calls and clone size are given by that table; D and trimming were obtained from the DNA. In all, the sample holds 150,000 to 200,000 clones, and around four fifths of those were seen once. Clones ranked in the top ten supply around 8% of the sample.

CDR1 is given as SNHLY and CDR2 as FYNNEI, both from the germline V gene. The CDR3 goes from the cysteine to the phenylalanine over 12 residues. The retained sequence is limited to the CDR3, 36 bases, with the frame set at the first base. V is cut by 7 bases and J by 5 bases, and the space between the germline ends is 11 bases. One collaborating source in Seattle enrolled patients during active infection and followed them longitudinally through the course of disease. Collaborating institutions collected whole blood in K2EDTA tubes following their own protocols. For TCRbeta analysis, collaborators shipped samples in one of three forms: frozen whole blood, isolated PBMCs, or DNA extracted from either of those sample types.

The receptor was isolated from a woman older than 75 with COVID-19, enrolled during active disease. This receptor chain uses TRBV2 and TRBJ1-1; a weak D assignment points to TRBD1 (6 bases agree). The sequencing sample was made of peripheral blood. The CDR3 protein sequence reads: CASKSQGTEAFF. The nucleotides read TGTGCCAGCAAGTCCCAGGGGACTGAAGCTTTCTTT.